The rows below give T cell receptor beta chains drawn from one sample of a study of Ad26.COV2.S vaccination and SARS-CoV-2 variants. The table came from immunoSEQ multiplex PCR; TCRdb's copy has only in-frame clones and leaves some out. Here the sample spans fewer than 300,000 clones, approximately 89% being singletons. The sequences come from peripheral blood, collected in a trial of Ad26.COV2.S vaccine versus placebo. The receptors were sampled from a person between 18 and 60 years old who received the Ad26.COV2.S COVID-19 vaccine or a placebo. Both conserved end residues are part of each CDR3. Each record gives: D gene, V gene, clone size, CDR3 length, J gene, CDR3 protein, CDR3 DNA. D genes are given only for firm matches. Expanded clones are given a class, and other clones once, few, many or no size at all.

D: TRBD2
V: TRBV7-8
size: -
length: 20
J: TRBJ2-1
CDR3: CASSLVEGKRGLLLRMGQFF
DNA: TGTGCCAGCAGCTTAGTGGAAGGAAAAAGGGGACTACTCCTGAGGATGGGGCAGTTCTTC

D: -
V: TRBV6-5
size: -
length: 14
J: TRBJ2-3
CDR3: CASSYSPGTDTQYF
DNA: TGTGCCAGCAGTTACTCGCCAGGGACAGATACGCAGTATTTT

D: -
V: TRBV7-3
size: -
length: 16
J: TRBJ1-5
CDR3: CASSFLKRGPDQPQHF
DNA: TGTGCCAGCAGCTTTCTCAAACGGGGGCCCGATCAGCCCCAGCATTTT

D: -
V: TRBV2
size: -
length: 13
J: TRBJ1-2
CDR3: CASEGSGYGGYTF
DNA: TGTGCCAGCGAGGGGTCAGGATACGGAGGCTACACCTTC

D: -
V: TRBV5-4
size: few
length: 14
J: TRBJ1-1
CDR3: CASSLPLGNTEAFF
DNA: TGTGCCAGCAGCTTGCCCCTTGGGAACACTGAAGCTTTCTTT

D: -
V: TRBV5-4
size: -
length: 14
J: TRBJ2-5
CDR3: CASSQGDRQETQYF
DNA: TGTGCCAGCAGCCAAGGAGATCGCCAAGAGACCCAGTACTTC

D: -
V: TRBV10-1
size: -
length: 16
J: TRBJ2-7
CDR3: CASSAGASWGSYEQYF
DNA: TGCGCCAGCAGTGCCGGGGCTTCCTGGGGCTCCTACGAGCAGTACTTC

D: -
V: TRBV3-1/TRBV3-2
size: -
length: 15
J: TRBJ2-2
CDR3: CASSPGQSDTGELFF
DNA: TGTGCCAGCAGCCCAGGACAATCGGACACCGGGGAGCTGTTTTTT

D: -
V: TRBV7-9
size: -
length: 16
J: TRBJ1-2
CDR3: CASRPVTGGADYGYTF
DNA: TGTGCCAGCAGACCAGTTACGGGGGGCGCCGACTATGGCTACACCTTC

D: TRBD1
V: TRBV5-4
size: few
length: 14
J: TRBJ1-1
CDR3: CASSWDRGNTEAFF
DNA: TGTGCCAGCAGCTGGGACAGGGGGAACACTGAAGCTTTCTTT

D: -
V: TRBV10-3
size: -
length: 12
J: TRBJ2-2
CDR3: CAISEPAGELFF
DNA: TGTGCCATCAGTGAGCCTGCGGGGGAGCTGTTTTTT

D: TRBD1
V: TRBV7-9
size: -
length: 16
J: TRBJ2-1
CDR3: CASSFTTGASYNEQFF
DNA: TGTGCCAGCAGTTTTACAACAGGGGCTAGCTACAATGAGCAGTTCTTC

D: TRBD1
V: TRBV5-3
size: -
length: 15
J: TRBJ2-7
CDR3: CAIWGTWDRDRKQYF
DNA: TGTGCCATTTGGGGTACTTGGGACAGGGACCGGAAGCAGTACTTC

D: -
V: TRBV7-2
size: -
length: 13
J: TRBJ1-2
CDR3: CASSTGGSGGYTF
DNA: TGTGCCAGCAGCACCGGGGGGTCCGGTGGCTACACCTTC

D: -
V: TRBV7-2
size: -
length: 14
J: TRBJ2-2
CDR3: CASSLAPADRELFF
DNA: TGTGCCAGCAGCTTAGCGCCGGCCGACCGGGAGCTGTTTTTT

D: TRBD1
V: TRBV18
size: -
length: 15
J: TRBJ2-5
CDR3: CASSPFGQGQETQYF
DNA: TGTGCCAGCTCACCGTTCGGACAGGGGCAAGAGACCCAGTACTTC

D: -
V: TRBV6-5
size: -
length: 15
J: TRBJ1-2
CDR3: CASSYSIREVHGYTF
DNA: TGTGCCAGCAGTTACTCGATTAGGGAGGTACATGGCTACACCTTC

D: TRBD2
V: TRBV19
size: -
length: 16
J: TRBJ2-3
CDR3: CASSLYGLGETDTQYF
DNA: TGTGCCAGTAGTTTGTATGGACTAGGGGAGACAGATACGCAGTATTTT

D: TRBD2
V: TRBV27
size: -
length: 14
J: TRBJ2-7
CDR3: CASSPSGLLYEQYF
DNA: TGTGCCAGCAGTCCCTCGGGACTACTCTACGAGCAGTACTTC

D: TRBD1
V: TRBV10-3
size: -
length: 15
J: TRBJ2-2
CDR3: CAIREDRGFPGELFF
DNA: TGTGCCATCAGGGAGGACAGGGGATTCCCCGGGGAGCTGTTTTTT

D: TRBD1
V: TRBV24-1
size: -
length: 19
J: TRBJ1-3
CDR3: CATSDLRDSKISSGNTIYF
DNA: TGTGCCACCAGTGATTTAAGGGACAGCAAGATTAGCTCTGGAAACACCATATATTTT

D: TRBD2
V: TRBV7-8
size: -
length: 14
J: TRBJ2-5
CDR3: CASRPRGGVETQYF
DNA: TGTGCCAGCAGGCCCCGGGGGGGCGTAGAGACCCAGTACTTC